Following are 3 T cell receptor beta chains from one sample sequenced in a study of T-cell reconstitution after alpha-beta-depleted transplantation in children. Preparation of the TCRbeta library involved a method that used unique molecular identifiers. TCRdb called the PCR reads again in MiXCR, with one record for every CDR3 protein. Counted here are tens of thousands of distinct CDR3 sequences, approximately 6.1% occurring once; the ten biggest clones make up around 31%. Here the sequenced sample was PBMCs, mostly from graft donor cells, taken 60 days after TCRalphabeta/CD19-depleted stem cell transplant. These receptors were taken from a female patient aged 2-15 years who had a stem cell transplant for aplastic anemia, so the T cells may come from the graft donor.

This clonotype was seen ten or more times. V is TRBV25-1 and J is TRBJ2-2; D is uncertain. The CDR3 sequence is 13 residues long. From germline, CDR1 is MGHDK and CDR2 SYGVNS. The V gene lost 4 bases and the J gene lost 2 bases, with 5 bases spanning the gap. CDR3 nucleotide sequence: TGTGCCAGCAGTGTCACAAACACCGGGGAGCTGTTTTTT. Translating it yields CASSVTNTGELFF.

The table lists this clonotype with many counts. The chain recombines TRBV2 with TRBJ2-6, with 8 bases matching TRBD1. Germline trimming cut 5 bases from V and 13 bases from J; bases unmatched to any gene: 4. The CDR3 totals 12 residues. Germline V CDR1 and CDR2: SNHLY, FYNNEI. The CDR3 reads CASSLTGVVLTF. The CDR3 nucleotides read TGTGCCAGCAGTCTGACAGGGGTAGTCCTGACTTTC.

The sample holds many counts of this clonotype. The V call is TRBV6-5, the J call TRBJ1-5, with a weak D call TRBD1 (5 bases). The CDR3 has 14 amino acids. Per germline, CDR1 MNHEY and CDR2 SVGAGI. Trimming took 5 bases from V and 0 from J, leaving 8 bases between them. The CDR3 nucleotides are TGTGCCAGCAGTCCACAGGCTAGCAATCAGCCCCAGCATTTT. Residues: CASSPQASNQPQHF.